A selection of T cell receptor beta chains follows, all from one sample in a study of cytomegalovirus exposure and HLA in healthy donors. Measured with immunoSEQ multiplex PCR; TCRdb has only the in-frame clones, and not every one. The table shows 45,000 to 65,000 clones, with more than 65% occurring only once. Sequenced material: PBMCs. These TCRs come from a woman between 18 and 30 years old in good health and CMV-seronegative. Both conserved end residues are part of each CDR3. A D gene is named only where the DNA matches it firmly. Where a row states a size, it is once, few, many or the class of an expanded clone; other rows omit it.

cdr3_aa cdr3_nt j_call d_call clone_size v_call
CASNEDGSRPDTQYF TGTGCCAGCAATGAAGACGGGAGTCGTCCAGATACGCAGTATTTT TRBJ2-3 . . TRBV6-4
CASSFSGNTEAFF TGTGCCAGCAGCTTCTCAGGGAACACTGAAGCTTTCTTT TRBJ1-1 . . TRBV5-4
CASSLGVTGGEQPQHF TGTGCCAGCAGCTTGGGGGTGACAGGGGGAGAGCAGCCCCAGCATTTT TRBJ1-5 TRBD1 few TRBV5-6
CATSRDTDRGRTDTQYF TGTGCCACCAGCAGAGATACGGACAGGGGTCGCACAGATACGCAGTATTTT TRBJ2-3 TRBD1 . TRBV15
CASSPTGNYGYTF TGTGCCAGCAGTCCTACAGGGAACTATGGCTACACCTTC TRBJ1-2 . . TRBV11-2
CASSSAGDYSGANVLTF TGTGCCAGCAGTTCCGCAGGGGATTACTCTGGGGCCAACGTCCTGACTTTC TRBJ2-6 . . TRBV27
CASSEATYNEQFF TGTGCCAGCAGTGAAGCTACCTACAATGAGCAGTTCTTC TRBJ2-1 . . TRBV6-1
CATFSPLAGEETQYF TGTGCCACCTTCTCCCCCCTAGCGGGAGAAGAGACCCAGTACTTC TRBJ2-5 TRBD2 once TRBV5-8
CASSEQGLGAFF TGTGCCAGCAGCGAACAGGGCTTAGGGGCTTTCTTT TRBJ1-1 . . TRBV28
CASSEVASGVGFF TGTGCCAGCAGTGAAGTCGCTAGCGGAGTTGGGTTCTTC TRBJ2-1 TRBD2 . TRBV6-1
CASSLGLAGGSDTGELFF TGTGCCAGCAGCTTAGGACTAGCGGGAGGTAGCGACACCGGGGAGCTGTTTTTT TRBJ2-2 TRBD2 . TRBV7-8
CAWEQAGGYTF TGTGCCTGGGAACAGGCTGGTGGCTACACCTTC TRBJ1-2 . . TRBV30
CASRGGVNQPQHF TGTGCCTCCCGAGGGGGGGTCAATCAGCCCCAGCATTTT TRBJ1-5 . . TRBV30
CASTEGGSKNIQYF TGTGCCAGCACCGAAGGGGGTTCCAAAAACATTCAGTACTTC TRBJ2-4 . . TRBV28
CASSSGPQHF TGTGCCAGCAGCTCCGGGCCCCAGCATTTT TRBJ1-5 . . TRBV6-6
CASSRGGDGYTF TGTGCCAGCAGTAGGGGAGGAGATGGCTACACCTTC TRBJ1-2 . . TRBV27
CASSFLKGPKLTEAFF TGTGCCAGCAGTTTTTTGAAGGGGCCCAAACTCACTGAAGCTTTCTTT TRBJ1-1 . . TRBV28
CASSPHRGGQPQHF TGTGCCAGCAGCCCACACAGGGGAGGTCAGCCCCAGCATTTT TRBJ1-5 TRBD1 once TRBV7-9
CASSFAQKNTEAFF TGTGCCAGCAGCTTCGCACAGAAGAACACTGAAGCTTTCTTT TRBJ1-1 . . TRBV11-2
CASRLTSGKRYEQYF TGTGCCAGCAGGTTAACTAGCGGGAAGCGCTACGAGCAGTACTTC TRBJ2-7 TRBD2 . TRBV6-9
CASSRGRQGVNQPQHF TGTGCCAGCAGTCGGGGGAGGCAGGGGGTCAATCAGCCCCAGCATTTT TRBJ1-5 TRBD1 . TRBV28
CASSDAAADTQYF TGTGCCAGCTCCGACGCAGCGGCAGATACGCAGTATTTT TRBJ2-3 . . TRBV7-9
CASLENEAGELFF TGTGCCAGCCTAGAGAACGAGGCCGGGGAGCTGTTTTTT TRBJ2-2 . . TRBV6-1
CASTPNRDRTNQPQHF TGTGCCAGCACCCCAAACCGGGACAGGACGAATCAGCCCCAGCATTTT TRBJ1-5 TRBD1 . TRBV6-6
CASSSGAAINEQFF TGTGCCAGCAGTTCCGGAGCAGCGATCAATGAGCAGTTCTTC TRBJ2-1 . . TRBV27
CASTSGRVNTGELFF . TRBJ2-2 . . TRBV19
CASRLITAKNIQYF TGCGCCAGCAGACTCATTACAGCCAAAAACATTCAGTACTTC TRBJ2-4 . . TRBV10-1
CASSESTGVYEQYF TGCGCCAGCAGTGAGTCGACCGGAGTCTACGAGCAGTACTTC TRBJ2-7 . . TRBV10-1
CASRTEEGRDTEAFF TGTGCCAGTAGGACAGAGGAGGGACGGGACACTGAAGCTTTCTTT TRBJ1-1 . . TRBV19
CASSRGQGGSGEKLFF TGTGCCAGCAGCCGGGGACAGGGGGGATCGGGAGAAAAACTGTTTTTT TRBJ1-4 TRBD1 . TRBV5-8
CASSLQGESYEQYF TGCGCCAGCAGCCTACAGGGGGAGTCTTACGAGCAGTACTTC TRBJ2-7 TRBD1 once TRBV5-1
CASSDSTDSGSPLHF TGTGCCAGCAGTGACTCGACGGACAGCGGTTCACCCCTCCACTTT TRBJ1-6 . . TRBV6-4
CASSTRGQTNEKLFF TGTGCCAGCAGCACCAGGGGGCAGACTAATGAAAAACTGTTTTTT TRBJ1-4 TRBD1 once TRBV7-2
CASSPRENTEAFF TGTGCCAGCAGTCCCCGGGAGAACACTGAAGCTTTCTTT TRBJ1-1 . . TRBV2
CASSQSIAGGPPPYEQYF TGTGCCAGCAGCCAATCGATAGCGGGAGGGCCTCCCCCCTACGAGCAGTACTTC TRBJ2-7 TRBD2 once TRBV16
CSAPKRSGYTF TGCAGTGCCCCAAAGAGAAGCGGCTACACCTTC TRBJ1-2 . . TRBV20-1
CASSPQGKGEKLFF TGTGCCAGCTCACCACAGGGGAAAGGGGAAAAACTGTTTTTT TRBJ1-4 . few TRBV18
CSVGFGSSGHNEQFF TGCAGCGTTGGGTTCGGTTCTAGCGGGCACAATGAGCAGTTCTTC TRBJ2-1 TRBD2 . TRBV29-1